The 18 T cell receptor beta chains given below trace back to one sample, sequenced in a study of control samples from healthy donors and cancer patients. Some clones are missing from TCRdb's copy, which holds only in-frame ones; the method was immunoSEQ multiplex PCR. The data hold about 140,000 clones, with around 88% observed a single time. The sequenced sample was blood. The origin of the receptors is a man between 18 and 35 years old in good health.

The chain recombines TRBV5-4 with TRBJ2-3; 7 bases are a match to TRBD2. Germline values: CDR1 SGHNT, CDR2 YYREEE (reference sequence). Germline trimming cut 4 bases from V and 3 bases from J; bases unmatched to any gene: 11. The CDR3 sequence is 16 residues long. CDR3 region: CASSTRLSGVTDTQYF. CDR3 DNA: TGTGCCAGCAGCACCCGTTTAAGCGGGGTGACAGATACGCAGTATTTT. Drawing the rest from reference TRBV5-4 and TRBJ2-3, the complete variable domain is ETGVTQSPTHLIKTRGQQVTLRCSSQSGHNTVSWYQQALGQGPQFIFQYYREEENGRGNFPPRFSGLQFPNYSSELNVNALELDDSALYLCASSTRLSGVTDTQYFGPGTRLTVL.

The chain has TRBV7-2 and TRBJ2-3; unclear D gene. The CDR3 spans 14 residues. CDR1 is SGHTA and CDR2 is FQGNSA in the germline V gene. V was trimmed by 2 bases and J by 4 bases, leaving 10 bases between them. Written as DNA, the CDR3 is TGTGCCAGCAGCTTACCGTTTTCTGCAGATACGCAGTATTTT. It translates to CASSLPFSADTQYF. Filled out from reference TRBV7-2 and TRBJ2-3, the complete variable domain reads GAGVSQSPSNKVTEKGKDVELRCDPISGHTALYWYRQSLGQGLEFLIYFQGNSAPDKSGLPSDRFSAERTGGSVSTLTIQRTQQEDSAVYLCASSLPFSADTQYFGPGTRLTVL.

The chain joins TRBV7-6 to TRBJ2-2; the D gene is possibly TRBD1 (5 bases). Trimming removed 2 bases from V and 4 bases from J, with 14 bases in between. The CDR3 is made up of 16 amino acids. Per the germline V gene, CDR1 is SGHVS and CDR2 is FNYEAQ. CDR3 protein: CASSLNVGQGTGELFF. The CDR3 DNA sequence: TGTGCCAGCAGCTTAAATGTCGGGCAGGGCACCGGGGAGCTGTTTTTT. The full variable domain, with the rest looked up from reference TRBV7-6 and TRBJ2-2, is GAGVSQSPRYKVTKRGQDVALRCDPISGHVSLYWYRQALGQGPEFLTYFNYEAQQDKSGLPNDRFSAERPEGSISTLTIQRTEQRDSAMYRCASSLNVGQGTGELFFGEGSRLTVL.

This clone was seen more than once but under ten times. V is TRBV5-4 and J is TRBJ1-1; weak D call: TRBD1 (6 bases). The CDR3 runs to 12 residues. CDR1 SGHNT and CDR2 YYREEE come from the germline V gene (reference sequence). V lost 3 bases, J lost 3 bases, and 6 bases lay in between. CDR3: CASSYRDTEAFF. In nucleotides, the CDR3 is TGTGCCAGCAGCTACAGGGACACTGAAGCTTTCTTT.

The CDR3 DNA sequence: TGTGCCAGCAGTGGAGTGGAGACCCAGTACTTC. It codes for CASSGVETQYF. The chain uses TRBV2 and TRBJ2-5, with D uncertain. V was trimmed by 4 bases and J by 5 bases, leaving 5 bases between them. The CDR3 is 11 amino acids. The germline gives CDR1 SNHLY, CDR2 FYNNEI.

The chain carries TRBV7-2 and TRBJ1-4; no reliable D call. CDR1 is SGHTA, CDR2 FQGNSA, per germline. The CDR3 length is 14 residues. V lost 1 base and J 8 bases, leaving 11 bases between the germline ends. CDR3 nucleotides: TGTGCCAGCAGCTTAGGTTCGCGAGGGGAAAAACTGTTTTTT. It yields the protein CASSLGSRGEKLFF. Variable domain in full (rest from reference TRBV7-2 and TRBJ1-4): GAGVSQSPSNKVTEKGKDVELRCDPISGHTALYWYRQSLGQGLEFLIYFQGNSAPDKSGLPSDRFSAERTGGSVSTLTIQRTQQEDSAVYLCASSLGSRGEKLFFGSGTQLSVL.

The chain carries TRBV7-9 and TRBJ2-6; D not certain. Germline V gene data show CDR1 as SEHNR and CDR2 as FQNEAQ (reference sequence). V was clipped by 1 base and J by 0 bases, with 16 bases between them. The CDR3 is 19 amino acids. CDR3 loop: CASSLVQVTVNSGANVLTF. DNA of the CDR3: TGTGCCAGCAGCTTAGTTCAGGTGACCGTCAACTCTGGGGCCAACGTCCTGACTTTC.

The chain uses TRBV13 and TRBJ2-5, with TRBD2 matching over 8 bases. This CDR3 is 15 amino acids long. Looked up from germline, CDR1 is PRHDT and CDR2 is FYEKMQ (reference sequence). V shed 5 bases, J shed 3 bases, and the junction held 8 bases outside the gene matches. The CDR3 coding sequence is TGTGCCAGCAGCCCATTACTAGCGGAAAAAGAGACCCAGTACTTC. Translation: CASSPLLAEKETQYF.

The rearrangement uses TRBV4-2 and TRBJ1-2; no reliable D call. V was shortened by 1 base and J by 6 bases, with 6 bases between the two germline ends. Germline V gene sequence: CDR1 LGHNA, CDR2 YNFKEQ. The CDR3 totals 12 residues. The CDR3 bases are TGTGCCAGCAGCCAAGGACGGGATGGCTACACCTTC. Translation: CASSQGRDGYTF.

The rearrangement joins TRBV15 to TRBJ2-5; D is unclear. Between the trimmed V and J ends, which lost 0 bases and 1 base, there was a span of 9 bases. Germline V gives CDR1 LNHNV, CDR2 YYDKDF (reference sequence). The CDR3 length is 15 residues. The CDR3 coding sequence is TGTGCCACCAGCAGAGATTTGGGCCCCCAAGAGACCCAGTACTTC. Encoded protein: CATSRDLGPQETQYF. The whole variable domain, remainder taken from reference TRBV15 and TRBJ2-5, is DAMVIQNPRYQVTQFGKPVTLSCSQTLNHNVMYWYQQKSSQAPKLLFHYYDKDFNNEADTPDNFQSRRPNTSFCFLDIRSPGLGDTAMYLCATSRDLGPQETQYFGPGTRLLVL.

This chain links TRBV9 with TRBJ2-6; 10 bases are shared with TRBD2. Germline V gene lookup returns CDR1 SGDLS and CDR2 YYNGEE. J was trimmed by 0 bases and V by 3 bases; bases with no gene match: 6. This CDR3 has 18 amino acids. The CDR3 sequence: CASSATSGVVSGANVLTF. In DNA form, the CDR3 reads TGTGCCAGCAGCGCAACTAGCGGGGTCGTCTCTGGGGCCAACGTCCTGACTTTC.

The rearrangement joins TRBV9 to TRBJ2-1, with D maybe TRBD2 (6 bases). The germline CDR1 and CDR2 sequences are SGDLS and YYNGEE. The length of the CDR3 is 15 residues. The V and J ends lost 4 bases and 2 bases respectively, with 13 bases between them. The CDR3 here is CASSPAGMAYNEQFF. CDR3 in DNA: TGTGCCAGCAGCCCAGCGGGTATGGCCTACAATGAGCAGTTCTTC.

This chain links TRBV7-9 with TRBJ1-4; D uncertain. Germline lookup yields CDR1 SEHNR and CDR2 FQNEAQ (reference sequence). This CDR3 comprises 11 residues. Deletions cut 5 bases from V and 6 bases from J, with 4 bases between. The CDR3 coding sequence is TGTGCCAGCAGCGCGGATGAAAAACTGTTTTTT. Amino acids: CASSADEKLFF.

To note about this clone: This specimen includes other DNA sequences encoding the same CDR3. The chain combines TRBV12-3 or TRBV12-4 with TRBJ2-7; D is perhaps TRBD2 (6 bases). The V end lost 3 bases, the J end lost 1 base, and 7 bases lay between the germline ends. This CDR3 contains 13 residues. CDR3 protein: CASSFRGSYEQYF. CDR3 bases: TGTGCCAGCAGTTTCCGGGGGTCCTACGAGCAGTACTTC.

The chain has TRBV7-9 and TRBJ2-7, with 10 bases that match TRBD2. This CDR3 is 17 amino acids long. Trimming took 5 bases from V and 4 from J; bases not matched to a gene: 14. Germline V lookup: CDR1 SEHNR, CDR2 FQNEAQ (reference sequence). Here the CDR3 DNA reads TGTGCCAGCAGCCCTCTAGCGGGGGACAACCACGAGTACGAGCAGTACTTC. Amino acid sequence: CASSPLAGDNHEYEQYF. The complete variable domain, with remaining parts taken from reference TRBV7-9 and TRBJ2-7, reads DTGVSQNPRHKITKRGQNVTFRCDPISEHNRLYWYRQTLGQGPEFLTYFQNEAQLEKSRLLSDRFSAERPKGSFSTLEIQRTEQGDSAMYLCASSPLAGDNHEYEQYFGPGTRLTVT.

This clone was counted between two and nine times. This chain links TRBV4-1 with TRBJ2-1; TRBD2 matches 12 bases. The CDR3 spans 16 residues. V trimming: 5 bases; J trimming: 2 bases; junction bases outside the gene matches: 4. The germline V gene encodes CDR1 MGHRA and CDR2 YSYEKL. This chain's CDR3 is CASSGLAGSTYNEQFF. The CDR3 nucleotides are TGCGCCAGCAGCGGACTAGCGGGGTCAACCTACAATGAGCAGTTCTTC.

As regards this clone: This sample includes further DNA sequences coding for the same CDR3. This sequence joins TRBV30 and TRBJ2-7; D is ambiguous. With 0 bases removed from V and 0 bases from J, the gap between germline ends came to 6 bases. There are 13 residues in the CDR3. CDR1 and CDR2 from the germline V gene are GTSNPN and SVGIG (reference sequence). CDR3 sequence: CAWSVGGSYEQYF. The CDR3 DNA reads TGTGCCTGGAGTGTCGGCGGCTCCTACGAGCAGTACTTC.

This chain joins TRBV7-3 and TRBJ2-7; the D is unclear. Germline CDR1 SGHTA, CDR2 FQGTGA. Trimming cost V 0 bases and J 4 bases, with 16 bases left between them. The length of the CDR3 is 16 residues. The CDR3 coding sequence is TGTGCCAGCAGCTTAACACAGAAGCATCTCCGTTACGAGCAGTACTTC. Translated, it gives CASSLTQKHLRYEQYF.